These T cell receptor beta chains were read from a single sample in a study of T cell responses to AZD1222 COVID-19 vaccine. The protocol was immunoSEQ multiplex PCR, while the TCRdb copy is restricted to in-frame clones and leaves out a portion. Seen here are around 180,000 clones, 90% observed once, and the top ten hold approximately 3%. The sequenced sample was peripheral blood, obtained on day 0 of AZD1222 vaccination. The origin of the receptors is an adult in good health. CDR3s include the opening cysteine and the closing phenylalanine or tryptophan. Each record gives: clone size, J gene, V gene, D gene, CDR3 protein, CDR3 DNA. A D gene is named only where the DNA matches it firmly. Where a row states a size, it is once, few, many or the class of an expanded clone; other rows omit it.

clone_size: NA
j_call: TRBJ1-1
v_call: TRBV5-4
d_call: TRBD1
cdr3_aa: CASRDSGQSYTEAFF
cdr3_nt: TGTGCCAGCAGAGATTCGGGACAGTCATACACTGAAGCTTTCTTT

clone_size: NA
j_call: TRBJ2-5
v_call: TRBV4-1
d_call: TRBD1
cdr3_aa: CASSQGDRGRETQYF
cdr3_nt: TGCGCCAGCAGCCAAGGGGACAGGGGGAGGGAGACCCAGTACTTC

clone_size: NA
j_call: TRBJ1-2
v_call: TRBV14
d_call: TRBD1
cdr3_aa: CASSRTTDRVYGYTF
cdr3_nt: TGTGCCAGCAGCCGCACTACCGACAGGGTCTATGGCTACACCTTC

clone_size: NA
j_call: TRBJ1-1
v_call: TRBV11-2
d_call: NA
cdr3_aa: CASSLKVGGNTEAFF
cdr3_nt: TGTGCCAGCAGCTTAAAAGTGGGTGGGAACACTGAAGCTTTCTTT

clone_size: NA
j_call: TRBJ1-6
v_call: TRBV7-2
d_call: NA
cdr3_aa: CASSTGGASYNSPLHF
cdr3_nt: TGTGCCAGCAGCACGGGGGGGGCCTCATATAATTCACCCCTCCACTTT

clone_size: NA
j_call: TRBJ2-1
v_call: TRBV19
d_call: TRBD1
cdr3_aa: CASSIAGTGAYNEQFF
cdr3_nt: TGTGCCAGTAGTATCGCCGGGACAGGGGCCTACAATGAGCAGTTCTTC

clone_size: few
j_call: TRBJ1-4
v_call: TRBV27
d_call: NA
cdr3_aa: CASSLTGLANEKLFF
cdr3_nt: TGTGCCAGCAGTTTAACGGGCCTTGCTAATGAAAAACTGTTTTTT

clone_size: NA
j_call: TRBJ1-2
v_call: TRBV5-1
d_call: TRBD1
cdr3_aa: CASSLGQGSGYTF
cdr3_nt: TGCGCCAGCAGCTTGGGACAGGGAAGTGGCTACACCTTC

clone_size: NA
j_call: TRBJ2-7
v_call: TRBV27
d_call: NA
cdr3_aa: CASSLPGQTLYEQYF
cdr3_nt: TGTGCCAGCAGTTTGCCAGGCCAAACCCTCTACGAGCAGTACTTC

clone_size: NA
j_call: TRBJ1-1
v_call: TRBV18
d_call: TRBD1
cdr3_aa: CASSTTGRPEAFF
cdr3_nt: TGTGCCAGCTCAACGACAGGGCGCCCTGAAGCTTTCTTT

clone_size: NA
j_call: TRBJ1-1
v_call: TRBV6-2/TRBV6-3
d_call: NA
cdr3_aa: CASSYLRNTEAFF
cdr3_nt: TGTGCCAGCAGTTACTTACGGAACACTGAAGCTTTCTTT

clone_size: once
j_call: TRBJ2-2
v_call: TRBV5-1
d_call: TRBD2
cdr3_aa: CASTLSGGNTGELFF
cdr3_nt: TGCGCCAGCACCCTCAGCGGGGGGAACACCGGGGAGCTGTTTTTT

clone_size: NA
j_call: TRBJ1-1
v_call: TRBV23-1
d_call: TRBD1
cdr3_aa: CASSQSEGAWNTEAFF
cdr3_nt: TGCGCCAGCAGTCAATCGGAGGGGGCATGGAACACTGAAGCTTTCTTT

clone_size: NA
j_call: TRBJ2-7
v_call: TRBV30
d_call: NA
cdr3_aa: CAWRPGFTSYEQYF
cdr3_nt: TGTGCCTGGAGGCCGGGATTCACCTCCTACGAGCAGTACTTC

clone_size: NA
j_call: TRBJ1-2
v_call: TRBV6-5
d_call: TRBD1
cdr3_aa: CASSPGTGANYGYTF
cdr3_nt: TGTGCCAGCAGCCCCGGGACAGGTGCTAACTATGGCTACACCTTC

clone_size: NA
j_call: TRBJ1-1
v_call: TRBV19
d_call: NA
cdr3_aa: CASSIVGVGTEAFF
cdr3_nt: TGTGCCAGTAGTATAGTAGGGGTAGGGACTGAAGCTTTCTTT

clone_size: NA
j_call: TRBJ2-1
v_call: TRBV4-3
d_call: TRBD2
cdr3_aa: CASSQDWGTSGGASYNEQFF
cdr3_nt: TGCGCCAGCAGCCAAGATTGGGGGACTAGCGGGGGAGCTTCCTACAATGAGCAGTTCTTC

clone_size: NA
j_call: TRBJ1-6
v_call: TRBV5-4
d_call: NA
cdr3_aa: CASSPQQGERSPLHF
cdr3_nt: TGTGCCAGCAGCCCCCAACAGGGCGAGAGGTCACCCCTCCACTTT

clone_size: NA
j_call: TRBJ1-4
v_call: TRBV4-3
d_call: NA
cdr3_aa: CASSQLMGDEKLFF
cdr3_nt: TGCGCCAGCAGCCAACTGATGGGCGATGAAAAACTGTTTTTT

clone_size: NA
j_call: TRBJ2-7
v_call: TRBV3-1/TRBV3-2
d_call: TRBD2
cdr3_aa: CASSQTSGTSYSYEQYF
cdr3_nt: TGTGCCAGCAGCCAAACCTCCGGGACTAGCTATTCCTACGAGCAGTACTTC